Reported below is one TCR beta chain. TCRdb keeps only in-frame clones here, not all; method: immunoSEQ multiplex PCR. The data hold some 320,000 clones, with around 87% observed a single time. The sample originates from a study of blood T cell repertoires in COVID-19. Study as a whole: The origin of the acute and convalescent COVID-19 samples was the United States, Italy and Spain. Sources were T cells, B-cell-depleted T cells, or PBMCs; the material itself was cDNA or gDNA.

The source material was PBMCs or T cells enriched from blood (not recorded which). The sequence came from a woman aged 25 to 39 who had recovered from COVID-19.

DNA of the CDR3: TGCGCCAGCAGCTTGGATCCCGGGACAGGGTCCCTCCACTTT. Residues: CASSLDPGTGSLHF. The chain combines TRBV5-1 with TRBJ1-6; 9 positions agree with TRBD1. The CDR3 is 14 amino acids. V lost 0 bases, J lost 14 bases, and 6 bases stayed unmatched. The germline CDR1 and CDR2 sequences are SGHRS and YFSETQ.